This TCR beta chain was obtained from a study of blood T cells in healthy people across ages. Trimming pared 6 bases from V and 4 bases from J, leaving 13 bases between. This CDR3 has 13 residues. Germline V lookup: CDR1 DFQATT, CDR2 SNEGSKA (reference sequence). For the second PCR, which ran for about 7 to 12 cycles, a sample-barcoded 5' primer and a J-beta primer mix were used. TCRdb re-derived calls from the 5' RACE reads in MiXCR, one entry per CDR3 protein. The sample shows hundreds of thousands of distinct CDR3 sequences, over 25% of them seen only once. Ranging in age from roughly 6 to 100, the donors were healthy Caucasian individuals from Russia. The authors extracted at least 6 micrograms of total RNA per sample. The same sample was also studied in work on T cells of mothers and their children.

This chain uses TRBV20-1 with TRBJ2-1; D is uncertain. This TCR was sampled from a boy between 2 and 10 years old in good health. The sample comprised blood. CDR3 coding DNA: TGCAGTGCCGTGTGGCCTATTTACAATGAGCAGTTCTTC. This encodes CSAVWPIYNEQFF.